This record covers a single T cell receptor (beta chain). Around 9.5 milliliters of peripheral blood were drawn from each donor. Samples each yielded at least 6 micrograms of total RNA. This CDR3 is 16 amino acids long. CDR1 is SGHTA, CDR2 FQGNSA, per germline. V lost 1 base to trimming and J lost 8 bases; unmatched junction nucleotides: 13. This entry belongs to a study of blood T cells in healthy people across ages. Next came a second PCR, run for about 6 to 12 cycles, which used a sample-barcoded 5' primer along with a J-beta primer mix. TCRdb re-called the 5' RACE reads with MiXCR, one entry per CDR3 protein. The table shows hundreds of thousands of distinct CDR3 sequences, with roughly 50% occurring only once.

This TCR was recovered from a man older than 75 in good health. Sequencing was carried out using blood. V usage is TRBV7-2 and J usage is TRBJ1-2; 7 bases are shared with TRBD1. In nucleotides, the CDR3 is TGTGCCAGCAGCTTAGAACCGTGGGACAGCCGCATGGGCTACACCTTC. Translating it yields CASSLEPWDSRMGYTF.